This TCR beta chain was sequenced for a study of Ad26.COV2.S vaccination and SARS-CoV-2 variants. Study overall: The donor was enrolled in the Ad26.COV2.S arm of the COV1001 trial. Findings of the study overall: Possible underestimation of total T cell responses by the TCR breadth and depth analyses was noted.

Produced via immunoSEQ multiplex PCR; TCRdb's table is partial and in-frame only. The sample consists of about 350,000 clones, around 89% of them appearing once. Documented treatment: approximately 18 received Ad26.COV2.S at low or high dose, single or two shots; about 5 received placebo; per-sample allocation not given. The samples were gathered on day 63 after the first injection of vaccine or placebo. A few counts support this clone. Its antigen is undetermined. Trimming at V came to 0 bases and at J to 4 bases, leaving 6 bases not matched to a gene. Per the germline V gene, CDR1 is MNHNS and CDR2 is SASEGT. The CDR3 has 17 residues.

The chain links TRBV6-1 to TRBJ1-2; 12 bases are shared with TRBD1. The material sequenced was peripheral blood, taken in a trial of Ad26.COV2.S vaccine versus placebo. The clonotype originates from a person aged 18-60 years who received the Ad26.COV2.S COVID-19 vaccine or a placebo. This CDR3 reads CASSEAGTGGRTYGYTF. CDR3 DNA sequence: TGTGCCAGCAGTGAAGCCGGGACAGGGGGCAGGACCTATGGCTACACCTTC.